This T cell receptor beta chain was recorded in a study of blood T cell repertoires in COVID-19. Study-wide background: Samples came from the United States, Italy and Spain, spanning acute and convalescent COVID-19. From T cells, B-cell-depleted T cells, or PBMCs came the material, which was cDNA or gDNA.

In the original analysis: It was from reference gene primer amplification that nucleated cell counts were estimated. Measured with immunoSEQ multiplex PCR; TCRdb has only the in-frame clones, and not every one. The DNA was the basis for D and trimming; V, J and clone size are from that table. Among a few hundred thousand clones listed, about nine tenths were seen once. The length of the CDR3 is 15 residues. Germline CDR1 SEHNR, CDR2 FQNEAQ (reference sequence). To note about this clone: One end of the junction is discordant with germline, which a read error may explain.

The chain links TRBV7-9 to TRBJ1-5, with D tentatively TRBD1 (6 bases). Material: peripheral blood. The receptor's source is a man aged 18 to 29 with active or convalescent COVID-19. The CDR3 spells CASSLGAGANQPQHF. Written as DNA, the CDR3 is TGTGCCAGCAGTTTAGGGGCGGGGGCCAATCAGCCCCAGCATTTT.